This TCR beta chain was found in a study of T cell repertoires in cytomegalovirus infection. The overall study: Public TCR beta signature analysis indicated the presence of both CMV infection and matching HLA type.

To note about this clonotype: The target antigen is unknown.

Deletions cut 5 bases from V and 8 bases from J, with 15 bases between. The length of the CDR3 is 13 residues. Germline CDR1 and CDR2: SEHNR and FQNEAQ (reference sequence). Study conclusions and caveats: Pooled public TCR beta family frequency picked out CMV carriers with the relevant HLA.

TCRdb used MiXCR to reprocess the reads, holding one entry per CDR3 protein. The sample has around 800,000 distinct CDR3 sequences, roughly 33% seen once. The genes are TRBV7-9 and TRBJ1-1; maybe TRBD1 (5 bases). The clonotype comes from a human donor in good health (CMV status not recorded). Some clones in this sample may be carry-over from other donors' samples. This material consisted of cultured CD8+ T cells from PBMCs, taken from culture after CMV antigen stimulation. The CDR3 protein is CASSPRGPREAFF. The CDR3 coding sequence is TGTGCCAGCAGCCCAAGGGGACCTCGGGAAGCTTTCTTT.